The 9 T cell receptor beta chains below were found in one sample sequenced in a study of blood T cells in healthy people across ages. It was with a sample-barcoded 5' primer and a J-beta primer mix that a second PCR of roughly 7 to 12 cycles was run. TCRdb analysed the 5' RACE reads with MiXCR anew, one entry per CDR3 protein. Seen here are some 800,000 distinct CDR3 sequences, just under 25% observed once, and the top ten hold 3% to 4%. The data also belong to a second study, concerning T cells of mothers and their children.

The specimen sequenced was blood. These TCRs come from a boy younger than 18 in good health.

This chain's CDR3 is CASRWTEGKETQYF. Written as DNA, the CDR3 is TGTGCCAGCAGGTGGACAGAAGGAAAAGAGACCCAGTACTTC. The chain links TRBV28 to TRBJ2-5; D is possibly TRBD1 (6 bases). V shed 6 bases and J shed 3 bases, with 14 bases lying between them. The CDR3 consists of 14 residues. CDR1 MDHEN and CDR2 SYDVKM come from the germline V gene.

V gene TRBV24-1 combines with J gene TRBJ2-7; 9 bases are a match to TRBD2. Germline CDR1 is KGHDR and CDR2 is SFDVKD. V lost 4 bases, J lost 2 bases, and 5 bases stayed unmatched. The CDR3 runs to 15 residues. The CDR3 spells CATSESSGAAYEQYF. The CDR3 nucleotides read TGTGCCACCAGTGAATCTAGCGGGGCAGCCTACGAGCAGTACTTC.

The V gene is TRBV6-2 or TRBV6-3, the J gene TRBJ2-7; D unresolved. In germline, CDR1 is MNHEY, CDR2 SVGEGT. The CDR3 contains 13 residues. V gave up 4 bases and J gave up 1 base, with 8 bases separating them. CDR3 in DNA: TGTGCCAGCAGTTGGGTTCTTTCCTACGAGCAGTACTTC. Encoded protein: CASSWVLSYEQYF.

The rearrangement uses TRBV29-1 and TRBJ2-2; no definite D call. Germline CDR1 is SQVTM and CDR2 is ANQGSEA. The CDR3 consists of 15 residues. The germline V and J ends were trimmed by 4 bases and 8 bases, with 20 bases remaining between them. CDR3 sequence: CSVVVGPLMAGELFF. In DNA, the CDR3 is TGCAGCGTTGTTGTTGGACCGCTTATGGCTGGGGAGCTGTTTTTT.

The chain has TRBV29-1 and TRBJ1-2; 8 bases line up with TRBD1. The germline CDR1 and CDR2 sequences are SQVTM and ANQGSEA. The V gene end was trimmed by 6 bases and the J gene end by 4 bases; junction bases not matched to a gene: 4. This CDR3 is 12 amino acids long. The CDR3 DNA reads TGCAGCGTCATTACAGGGGGCTATGGCTACACCTTC. It is translated as CSVITGGYGYTF.

About this clonotype itself: A read error may produce the germline difference seen at one junction end. The rearrangement uses TRBV10-3 and TRBJ1-6, with D unclear. The CDR3 has 14 amino acids. Germline loops: CDR1 ENHRY, CDR2 SYGVKD. CDR3 sequence reads: CAIGESPGDSPLHF. Written as DNA, the CDR3 is TGTGCCATCGGTGAGTCCCCCGGGGATTCACCCCTCCACTTT.

The chain joins TRBV28 to TRBJ1-2; D is possibly TRBD1 (5 bases). This CDR3 spans 14 amino acids. Germline V gene sequence: CDR1 MDHEN, CDR2 SYDVKM. V lost 2 bases and J 2 bases, leaving 9 bases between the germline ends. The CDR3 DNA reads TGTGCCAGCAGTTTAGTCAGGGACAACTATGGCTACACCTTC. Its protein is CASSLVRDNYGYTF.

CDR3 residues: CAWRAGGGWDEQFF. CDR3 DNA sequence: TGTGCCTGGAGGGCCGGCGGGGGATGGGATGAGCAGTTCTTC. The rearrangement links TRBV30 to TRBJ2-1, with 7 positions matching TRBD2. Germline CDR1 GTSNPN, CDR2 SVGIG (reference sequence). V shed 3 bases, J shed 8 bases, and the junction held 10 bases outside the gene matches. The CDR3 covers 14 residues.

As regards this clonotype: An end of the junction differs from the germline gene, which may be a read error. The V and J genes are TRBV7-9 and TRBJ2-7; TRBD1 might be the D (5 bases). Germline loops: CDR1 SEHNR, CDR2 FQNEAQ (reference sequence). The CDR3 is 14 residues long. The CDR3 coding sequence is TGTGCCAGCAGCTTAGCGAAAGGGGCCTACGAGCAGTACTTT. Translating it yields CASSLAKGAYEQYF.